Listed below are T cell receptor beta chains from one sample, sequenced in a study of shared clonotypes between healthy human individuals. Sequencing used immunoSEQ multiplex PCR; TCRdb keeps in-frame clones, though not all of them. The data contain millions of clones, 85% to 95% of them singletons. The source material was naive CD4+ T cells sorted from blood. Source of these receptors: a man aged 18 to 29 in good health. Each CDR3 is given with its conserved first and last residue. Fields, in order: clone size, J gene, V gene, D gene, CDR3 protein, CDR3 DNA. A D gene is named only where the DNA matches it firmly. Only some rows state a clone size, as once, few, many or a class for expanded clones.

>-|TRBJ1-1|TRBV7-2|-
CASTFRGAGEAFF
TGTGCCAGCACCTTCCGGGGGGCAGGAGAAGCTTTCTTT
>-|TRBJ2-5|TRBV7-8|TRBD2
CASSLWTSQETQYF
TGTGCCAGCAGCTTATGGACTAGTCAAGAGACCCAGTACTTC
>-|TRBJ2-7|TRBV7-9|-
CASSLRRQSYEQYF
TGTGCCAGCAGCTTACGGCGGCAGAGCTACGAGCAGTACTTC
>once|TRBJ2-1|TRBV5-1|-
CASTPRDLYNEQFF
TGCGCCAGCACCCCGCGGGACCTCTACAATGAGCAGTTCTTC
>-|TRBJ1-1|TRBV19|-
CASSMVTATEAFF
TGTGCCAGTAGTATGGTTACGGCCACTGAAGCTTTCTTT
>once|TRBJ2-3|TRBV28|-
CASSLPNQKADTQYF
TGTGCCAGCAGTTTACCCAATCAAAAAGCAGATACGCAGTATTTT
>-|TRBJ2-2|TRBV6-1|-
CASRRLAGGELFF
TGTGCCAGCAGAAGACTGGCCGGAGGGGAGCTGTTTTTT
>-|TRBJ1-5|TRBV19|-
CASSGTGNQPQHF
TGTGCCAGTAGTGGAACAGGAAATCAGCCCCAGCATTTT
>many|TRBJ1-5|TRBV19|-
CASSPGSGGNQPQHF
TGTGCCAGTAGTCCTGGGTCAGGGGGCAATCAGCCCCAGCATTTT
>-|TRBJ2-1|TRBV4-1|-
CASSLWAEDVYNEQFF
TGCGCCAGCAGCCTATGGGCCGAAGACGTCTACAATGAGCAGTTCTTC
>-|TRBJ2-5|TRBV4-1|TRBD1
CASSQDRGFQETQYF
TGCGCCAGCAGCCAAGACAGGGGGTTCCAAGAGACCCAGTACTTC
>-|TRBJ1-5|TRBV19|-
CASSPRDWPQHF
TGTGCCAGTAGTCCCCGGGACTGGCCCCAGCATTTT
>-|TRBJ1-6|TRBV4-3|-
CASSRVGVASPLHF
TGCGCCAGCAGTCGGGTGGGGGTAGCTTCACCCCTCCACTTT
>-|TRBJ1-1|TRBV6-1|-
CASRITGNTEAFF
TGTGCCAGCCGGATAACAGGGAACACTGAAGCTTTCTTT
>-|TRBJ1-6|TRBV6-5|TRBD1
CASSYSRQGDSPLHF
TGTGCCAGCAGTTACTCAAGACAGGGGGATTCACCCCTCCACTTT
>-|TRBJ2-1|TRBV7-9|TRBD2
CASSPHALTSGGWSEQFF
TGTGCCAGCAGCCCCCATGCCCTTACTAGCGGGGGTTGGAGTGAGCAGTTCTTC
>-|TRBJ1-1|TRBV2|-
CASSVDTRFFTEAFF
TGTGCCAGCAGTGTAGACACCCGATTCTTTACTGAAGCTTTCTTT
>-|TRBJ1-2|TRBV5-6|-
CASSSDSWNGYTF
TGTGCCAGCAGCTCTGACTCCTGGAATGGCTACACCTTC
>-|TRBJ2-1|TRBV2|-
CASSGVQDISYNEQFF
TGTGCCAGCAGTGGGGTTCAGGATATCTCCTACAATGAGCAGTTCTTC
>-|TRBJ2-1|TRBV7-2|TRBD2
CASSSLAGPYNEQFF
TGTGCCAGCAGCTCGTTAGCGGGCCCCTACAATGAGCAGTTCTTC
>-|TRBJ2-3|TRBV9|TRBD2
CASSLTKVAGVDTQYF
TGTGCCAGCAGCCTCACGAAAGTAGCGGGAGTAGATACGCAGTATTTT
>-|TRBJ2-7|TRBV7-9|-
CANRQGLGEQYF
TGTGCCAACAGACAGGGACTCGGCGAGCAGTACTTC
>-|TRBJ2-6|TRBV2|-
CASIEQSAGANVLTF
TGTGCCAGCATTGAGCAGTCGGCTGGGGCCAACGTCCTGACTTTC
>-|TRBJ2-7|TRBV2|-
CAGRGAYSYEQYF
TGTGCAGGCAGGGGGGCCTACTCCTACGAGCAGTACTTC
>-|TRBJ1-2|TRBV5-6|-
CASRRDLQGGYTF
TGTGCCAGCAGACGGGACCTCCAGGGGGGCTACACCTTC
>-|TRBJ1-5|TRBV6-6|-
CASSPRLQSSAKPQHF
TGTGCCAGCAGTCCCCGATTACAGTCTTCAGCCAAGCCCCAGCATTTT
>-|TRBJ1-6|TRBV4-1|-
CASSLPTEDNSPLHF
TGCGCCAGCAGCCTCCCGACGGAAGATAATTCACCCCTCCACTTT
>-|TRBJ2-6|TRBV18|-
CASSPPGPGANVLTF
TGTGCCAGCTCGCCCCCAGGTCCTGGGGCCAACGTCCTGACTTTC
>-|TRBJ2-7|TRBV5-1|TRBD1
CASSLATGGGHEQYF
TGCGCCAGCAGCTTGGCGACAGGGGGCGGTCACGAGCAGTACTTC
>-|TRBJ2-6|TRBV2|-
CASSKDNSGANVLTF
TGTGCCAGCAGTAAGGACAACTCTGGGGCCAACGTCCTGACTTTC
>-|TRBJ2-2|TRBV5-1|-
CASSLGDTGELFF
TGCGCCAGCAGCTTGGGGGACACCGGGGAGCTGTTTTTT
>-|TRBJ2-3|TRBV27|TRBD2
CASSFSGRVADTQYF
TGTGCCAGCAGTTTTTCCGGGAGGGTGGCAGATACGCAGTATTTT
>-|TRBJ2-7|TRBV10-3|-
CAISESRADSYEQYF
TGTGCCATCAGTGAGAGTAGGGCAGATTCCTACGAGCAGTACTTC
>once|TRBJ1-6|TRBV2|-
CASTPEINSPLHF
TGTGCCAGCACCCCAGAGATTAATTCACCCCTCCACTTT
>-|TRBJ1-3|TRBV5-4|-
CASSFGPSSGNTIYF
TGTGCCAGCAGCTTCGGCCCCTCCTCTGGAAACACCATATATTTT
>-|TRBJ1-1|TRBV4-2|TRBD1
CASSRQDRGDAFF
TGTGCCAGCAGCAGACAGGACAGGGGGGATGCTTTCTTT
>-|TRBJ1-2|TRBV5-6|TRBD1
CASSSGQGENYGYTF
TGTGCCAGCAGCTCGGGACAGGGGGAGAACTATGGCTACACCTTC
>-|TRBJ2-1|TRBV6-9|TRBD2
CASSPWGAAGGSPYNEQFF
TGTGCCAGCAGCCCGTGGGGCGCCGCGGGAGGGTCCCCCTACAATGAGCAGTTCTTC
>-|TRBJ2-3|TRBV10-1|TRBD2
CASSEFSGSADTQYF
TGCGCCAGCAGTGAATTTAGCGGGAGCGCAGATACGCAGTATTTT
>-|TRBJ1-1|TRBV30|-
CAWTRTARGATEAFF
TGTGCCTGGACCCGGACAGCCCGAGGGGCCACTGAAGCTTTCTTT
>-|TRBJ2-1|TRBV5-4|-
CASVDGGLNNEQFF
TGTGCCAGCGTAGACGGCGGACTGAACAATGAGCAGTTCTTC
>-|TRBJ2-2|TRBV7-9|TRBD2
CASSSDRWASGRAGELFF
TGTGCCAGCAGCTCAGATCGGTGGGCCAGCGGGAGGGCCGGGGAGCTGTTTTTT